This passage covers 22 T cell receptor beta chains from one sample sequenced in a study of OX40 agonist ivuxolimab in advanced cancers. Using immunoSEQ multiplex PCR, the repertoire was profiled, and TCRdb retains in-frame clones only, with some absent. The sample consists of some 66,000 clones, 77% of them appearing once. The material sequenced was CD4+ or CD8+ T cells sorted from blood, taken in a trial of the OX40 agonist ivuxolimab. Every receptor here comes from an adult with an advanced solid tumor such as melanoma, head and neck, liver or kidney cancer.

In its sample, this clone was seen a few times. The chain uses TRBV28 and TRBJ2-1; TRBD2 aligns across 9 bases. V trimming: 5 bases; J trimming: 6 bases; junction bases outside the gene matches: 8. Looked up from germline, CDR1 is MDHEN and CDR2 is SYDVKM. This CDR3 spans 15 amino acids. CDR3 sequence: CASSNPGLALNEQFF. CDR3 nucleotides: TGTGCCAGCAGTAACCCGGGACTAGCACTCAATGAGCAGTTCTTC.

J is TRBJ2-1 and V is TRBV6-4; 9 nucleotides match TRBD1. Unmatched junction bases numbered 5, after V lost 6 bases and J lost 5 bases. Germline CDR1 and CDR2: MRHNA and SNTAGT. This CDR3 is built from 14 residues. CDR3 nucleotide sequence: TGTGCCAGCAGGACCGGGACAGGGCACAATGAGCAGTTCTTC. As protein: CASRTGTGHNEQFF.

This chain links TRBV30 with TRBJ2-7, with 7 bases matching TRBD1. Per the germline V gene, CDR1 is GTSNPN and CDR2 is SVGIG (reference sequence). The V and J ends lost 4 bases and 0 bases, in that order; junction bases with no gene match: 6. The CDR3 consists of 14 residues. DNA for the CDR3: TGTGCCTGGACCCGGGACAGACCCTCCTACGAGCAGTACTTC. It encodes CAWTRDRPSYEQYF. The full variable domain, with the rest looked up from reference TRBV30 and TRBJ2-7, is SQTIHQWPATLVQPVGSPLSLECTVEGTSNPNLYWYRQAAGRGLQLLFYSVGIGQISSEVPQNLSASRPQDRQFILSSKKLLLSDSGFYLCAWTRDRPSYEQYFGPGTRLTVT.

The chain links TRBV6-6 to TRBJ2-7; the match to TRBD1 covers 8 bases. Germline assignment: CDR1 MNHNY and CDR2 SVGAGI (reference sequence). This CDR3 is built from 14 residues. Trimming removed 5 bases from V and 3 bases from J; junction bases left unmatched: 6. CDR3 sequence reads: CASSRTGFDYEQYF. DNA of the CDR3: TGTGCCAGCAGTCGGACAGGGTTCGACTACGAGCAGTACTTC.

The chain joins TRBV10-1 to TRBJ1-2, with 8 bases identical to TRBD1. Germline V gene data show CDR1 as WNHNN and CDR2 as SYGVQD (reference sequence). Unmatched junction bases numbered 3, after V lost 3 bases and J lost 6 bases. The CDR3 is 13 residues long. The DNA for the CDR3 is TGCGCCAGCAGTGAAGGACAGGGACATGGCTACACCTTC. Translation: CASSEGQGHGYTF.

The chain uses TRBV6-5 and TRBJ2-7; 9 bases line up with TRBD1. V trimming: 2 bases; J trimming: 3 bases; junction bases outside the gene matches: 2. The germline CDR1 and CDR2 sequences are MNHEY and SVGAGI. The CDR3 spans 14 residues. CDR3 bases: TGTGCCAGCAGTTACCCGGGACAGGGCTACGAGCAGTACTTC. Translating gives CASSYPGQGYEQYF.

The DNA of the CDR3 is TGTGCCAGCAGTGCTTCCGGGACTAGCGGCAGATACGAGCAGTACTTC. Its translation: CASSASGTSGRYEQYF. The chain is built from TRBV6-6 and TRBJ2-7, with 11 bases identical to TRBD2. Germline assignment: CDR1 MNHNY and CDR2 SVGAGI (reference sequence). V gave up 5 bases and J gave up 4 bases; unmatched junction bases: 10. The CDR3 has 16 residues.

This clone showed up just once. The gene calls are TRBV6-1 and TRBJ2-3; D is uncertain. The CDR3 loop spans 16 amino acids. Germline-derived CDR1 and CDR2 are MNHNS and SASEGT. Trimming removed 3 bases at V and 5 bases at J, with 18 bases between. The CDR3 is CASSDPRQQALDTQYF. The CDR3 region has the DNA TGTGCCAGCAGTGACCCCCGGCAGCAAGCCCTAGATACGCAGTATTTT.

Many counts were recorded for this clone. CDR3 in amino acids: CASAGYDEQFF. CDR3 DNA sequence: TGTGCCAGCGCGGGTTATGATGAGCAGTTCTTC. V is TRBV14 and J is TRBJ2-1; maybe TRBD2 (5 bases). Germline V CDR1 and CDR2: SGHDN, FVKESK. CDR3 length equals 11 residues. The germline V and J ends were trimmed by 8 bases and 8 bases, with 10 bases remaining between them.

This chain links TRBV29-1 with TRBJ1-4; D is unresolved. The CDR3 length is 13 residues. With 4 bases removed from V and 4 bases from J, the gap between germline ends came to 10 bases. Per the germline V gene, CDR1 is SQVTM and CDR2 is ANQGSEA. The CDR3 here is CSVVFGNNEKLFF. The CDR3 nucleotides read TGCAGCGTTGTATTCGGGAATAATGAAAAACTGTTTTTT.

This chain uses TRBV30 with TRBJ2-5; either TRBD1 or TRBD2 may supply D (5 bases each). Germline CDR1 is GTSNPN and CDR2 is SVGIG (reference sequence). V was shortened by 0 bases and J by 7 bases, with 12 bases between the two germline ends. This CDR3 spans 13 amino acids. The DNA for the CDR3 is TGTGCCTGGAGTGTAATGGGACGGGGGACCCAGTACTTC. Translating gives CAWSVMGRGTQYF.

A single count supports this clone. This CDR3 is CASSLYGGPNTEAFF. The CDR3 DNA reads as TGTGCCAGCAGCTTGTACGGGGGGCCGAACACTGAAGCTTTCTTT. The J gene is TRBJ1-1, the V gene TRBV5-4, with a weak D call TRBD1 (6 bases). The CDR3 spans 15 residues. Germline CDR1 reads SGHNT; CDR2 reads YYREEE (reference sequence). V gave up 1 base and J gave up 1 base, with 11 bases separating them.

The chain employs TRBV6-1 and TRBJ1-3; unclear D gene. The germline V gene has CDR1 MNHNS and CDR2 SASEGT. V lost 6 bases and J 4 bases, leaving 4 bases between the germline ends. This CDR3 has 11 amino acids. The CDR3 DNA follows: TGTGCCAGCAGCCGAGGAAACACCATATATTTT. Translation: CASSRGNTIYF.

The CDR3 DNA reads TGTGCCAGCAGGAGGGGGATGGGCCAAGAGACCCAGTACTTC. Its protein product is CASRRGMGQETQYF. The chain joins TRBV28 to TRBJ2-5, with D possibly being TRBD1 (6 bases). This CDR3 has 14 amino acids. V was clipped by 6 bases and J by 1 base, with 12 bases between them. Germline V gene data show CDR1 as MDHEN and CDR2 as SYDVKM.

The CDR3 spells CASSSRWTSGSLETQYF. The DNA for the CDR3 is TGTGCCAGCAGCTCGCGATGGACTAGCGGGAGTCTGGAGACCCAGTACTTC. J is TRBJ2-5 and V is TRBV11-1, with 13 positions matching TRBD2. Per germline, CDR1 SGHAT and CDR2 FQDESV (reference sequence). V lost 4 bases to trimming and J lost 5 bases; unmatched junction nucleotides: 10. The CDR3 covers 17 residues.

DNA for the CDR3: TGCAGCGGGATGGCGGCCGGGGAGCTGTTTTTT. Amino acid sequence: CSGMAAGELFF. The chain is built from TRBV29-1 and TRBJ2-2, with D unresolved. Germline CDR1 SQVTM, CDR2 ANQGSEA. This CDR3 region has 11 residues. V was cut by 7 bases and J by 6 bases, with 9 bases left in between.

There are a few counts of this clone. The chain couples TRBV11-3 to TRBJ1-1; 7 bases match TRBD1. The V gene's germline CDR1 is SGHNT and CDR2 YENEEA. V was clipped by 5 bases and J by 1 base; unmatched bases: 4. CDR3 length: 14 residues. CDR3 in DNA: TGTGCCAGCAGCACACAGGGGCCGAACACTGAAGCTTTCTTT. This codes for CASSTQGPNTEAFF.

This chain connects TRBV4-2 to TRBJ2-7, with D tentatively TRBD2 (5 bases). V gave up 4 bases and J gave up 2 bases, with 21 bases separating them. This CDR3 has 17 residues. Looked up from germline, CDR1 is LGHNA and CDR2 is YNFKEQ. The CDR3 DNA sequence: TGTGCCAGCAGCCGTCAAGGAAACGGCGGGTTCACCTACGAGCAGTACTTC. Translated: CASSRQGNGGFTYEQYF.

The CDR3 region is CASSFKKGAPGINEQFF. The CDR3 coding sequence is TGTGCCAGCAGCTTCAAAAAGGGGGCTCCGGGGATAAATGAGCAGTTCTTC. This chain uses TRBV5-6 with TRBJ2-1, with TRBD1 matching over 7 bases. V was clipped by 2 bases and J by 7 bases; unmatched bases: 15. Per germline, CDR1 SGHDT and CDR2 YYEEEE. The CDR3 extends over 17 amino acids.

This clone is a singleton in its sample. CDR3 sequence reads: CASSPQTSGRETQYF. CDR3 sequence (DNA): TGTGCCAGTAGTCCTCAGACTAGCGGGAGAGAGACCCAGTACTTC. This chain uses TRBV19 with TRBJ2-5, with 12 bases lining up with TRBD2. Trimming took 5 bases from V and 4 from J; bases not matched to a gene: 5. The CDR3 is 15 residues long. Germline V gene sequence: CDR1 LNHDA, CDR2 SQIVND (reference sequence).

V usage is TRBV25-1 and J usage is TRBJ1-5, with a weak D call TRBD1 (5 bases). The CDR3 has 18 residues. Germline lookup yields CDR1 MGHDK and CDR2 SYGVNS. Trimming stripped 4 bases from V and 3 bases from J, with 22 bases between. The CDR3 here is CASSVPPPGNSDNQPQHF. The DNA of the CDR3 is TGTGCCAGCAGTGTCCCGCCCCCAGGGAACTCAGACAATCAGCCCCAGCATTTT.

V gene TRBV19 combines with J gene TRBJ1-6; D is unclear. CDR3 length equals 16 residues. Germline CDR1 is LNHDA and CDR2 is SQIVND (reference sequence). V shed 3 bases and J shed 5 bases, with 14 bases lying between them. Written as DNA, the CDR3 is TGTGCCAGTAGTATTACGATTCGGCACAATAATTCACCCCTCCACTTT. Protein sequence: CASSITIRHNNSPLHF. The whole variable domain, filled in from reference TRBV19 and TRBJ1-6, reads DGGITQSPKYLFRKEGQNVTLSCEQNLNHDAMYWYRQDPGQGLRLIYYSQIVNDFQKGDIAEGYSVSREKKESFPLTVTSAQKNPTAFYLCASSITIRHNNSPLHFGNGTRLTVT.